The next 19 T cell receptor beta chains were all read from a single sample in a study of cytomegalovirus exposure and HLA in healthy donors. Primers included in the PCR were 60 Vbeta and 13 Jbeta primers. The protocol was immunoSEQ multiplex PCR, while the TCRdb copy is restricted to in-frame clones and leaves out a portion. The data show 150,000 to 160,000 clones, with roughly 80% seen just once and 9.5% to 15% held by the top ten. The sequencing sample was made of PBMCs. These receptors were taken from a man aged 30 to 39 in good health and CMV-seropositive.

This chain connects TRBV27 to TRBJ2-5; D not resolved. Germline lookup yields CDR1 MNHEY and CDR2 SMNVEV (reference sequence). Between the trimmed V and J ends, which lost 5 bases and 0 bases, there was a span of 10 bases. This CDR3 region has 14 residues. The CDR3 nucleotides are TGTGCCAGCAGTCCGACACCGTACCAAGAGACCCAGTACTTC. This codes for CASSPTPYQETQYF.

This rearrangement joins TRBV5-1 to TRBJ1-1; D uncertain. Trimming removed 0 bases from V and 2 bases from J, with 8 bases in between. Germline V lookup: CDR1 SGHRS, CDR2 YFSETQ. The CDR3 loop spans 14 amino acids. This CDR3 is CASSLATPNTEAFF. The DNA of the CDR3 is TGCGCCAGCAGCTTGGCTACTCCTAACACTGAAGCTTTCTTT. The full variable domain, completed using reference TRBV5-1 and TRBJ1-1, is KAGVTQTPRYLIKTRGQQVTLSCSPISGHRSVSWYQQTPGQGLQFLFEYFSETQRNKGNFPGRFSGRQFSNSRSEMNVSTLELGDSALYLCASSLATPNTEAFFGQGTRLTVV.

V usage is TRBV5-1 and J usage is TRBJ2-5; TRBD2 aligns across 13 bases. Looked up from germline, CDR1 is SGHRS and CDR2 is YFSETQ. This CDR3 comprises 17 residues. J lost 5 bases, V lost 2 bases, and 9 bases had no gene match. CDR3 in DNA: TGCGCCAGCAGCTTTGCCGGACTAGCGGGAGCGGGGGAGACCCAGTACTTC. Encoded protein: CASSFAGLAGAGETQYF.

Only one count was recorded for this clone. The gene calls are TRBV11-2 and TRBJ2-1, with a tentative D call TRBD2 (6 bases). Between the trimmed V and J ends, which lost 1 base and 7 bases, there was a span of 14 bases. Germline V CDR1 and CDR2: SGHAT, FQNNGV. This CDR3 is built from 15 residues. This CDR3 reads CASSLGGASENEQFF. The CDR3 region has the DNA TGTGCCAGCAGCTTAGGCGGGGCGTCTGAGAATGAGCAGTTCTTC.

The chain joins TRBV27 to TRBJ1-2; D may be TRBD1 (5 bases). Germline V gives CDR1 MNHEY, CDR2 SMNVEV (reference sequence). The V and J ends lost 6 bases and 0 bases respectively, with 14 bases between them. This CDR3 region has 15 residues. The CDR3 loop is CASSLTQATNYGYTF. In DNA, the CDR3 is TGTGCCAGCAGCCTAACACAGGCGACTAACTATGGCTACACCTTC.

The V and J genes are TRBV11-3 and TRBJ2-2; D gene unclear. The CDR3 is 13 amino acids. V shed 5 bases and J shed 5 bases, with 9 bases lying between them. Germline CDR1 SGHNT, CDR2 YENEEA. Here the CDR3 DNA reads TGTGCCAGCAGCCCACGTCGGACCGGGGAGCTGTTTTTT. Its translation is CASSPRRTGELFF.

This chain links TRBV7-6 with TRBJ2-3; the match to TRBD2 covers 9 bases. Germline V gene data show CDR1 as SGHVS and CDR2 as FNYEAQ. J was trimmed by 2 bases and V by 2 bases; bases with no gene match: 5. The CDR3 sequence is 16 residues long. The CDR3 here is CASSLFLAGSTDTQYF. CDR3 DNA sequence: TGTGCCAGCAGCTTATTCCTAGCGGGATCCACAGATACGCAGTATTTT.

This chain joins TRBV27 and TRBJ2-1, with D tentatively TRBD2 (6 bases). Germline V gene sequence: CDR1 MNHEY, CDR2 SMNVEV (reference sequence). V was cut by 6 bases and J by 10 bases, with 16 bases left in between. The CDR3 length is 13 residues. CDR3 sequence (DNA): TGTGCCAGCAGCCCGGGGGTGAGAGGGGAGCAGTTCTTC. Its translation is CASSPGVRGEQFF.

V is TRBV15 and J is TRBJ1-2; D unresolved. With 1 base removed from V and 4 bases from J, the gap between germline ends came to 13 bases. Per germline, CDR1 LNHNV and CDR2 YYDKDF (reference sequence). The CDR3 runs to 15 residues. The CDR3 nucleotides are TGTGCCACCAGCAGAGGCGGAGACTACCCCTATGGCTACACCTTC. This sequence encodes CATSRGGDYPYGYTF.

This chain connects TRBV28 to TRBJ1-1; 7 bases map to TRBD1. J gave up 4 bases and V 2 bases, and 4 bases lay outside the gene matches. Germline V gene sequence: CDR1 MDHEN, CDR2 SYDVKM. The CDR3 is 14 residues long. The CDR3, as DNA: TGTGCCAGCAGTTTACAGGGGGATAGCACTGAAGCTTTCTTT. Translation gives CASSLQGDSTEAFF.

The CDR3 DNA sequence: TGTGCCAGCAGCCCTAAGGGGCAGGGGGGTTACAATGAGCAGTTCTTC. This translates into CASSPKGQGGYNEQFF. The chain recombines TRBV11-3 with TRBJ2-1, with D possibly TRBD1 on 7 matching bases. Germline values: CDR1 SGHNT, CDR2 YENEEA. This CDR3 has 16 residues. The V end lost 5 bases, the J end lost 4 bases, and 18 bases lay between the germline ends.

The rearrangement links TRBV10-3 to TRBJ2-4; 11 positions match TRBD1. With 0 bases clipped from V and 6 bases from J, the junction kept 4 bases outside the gene matches. The germline gives CDR1 ENHRY, CDR2 SYGVKD. This CDR3 is 16 amino acids long. DNA for the CDR3: TGTGCCATCAGTGAGTCGAAGGGGACAGGGGGAAACATTCAGTACTTC. Amino acids: CAISESKGTGGNIQYF.

This chain uses TRBV6-1 with TRBJ2-5; 7 bases match TRBD2. Germline V lookup: CDR1 MNHNS, CDR2 SASEGT. CDR3 size: 14 residues. Trimming removed 6 bases from V and 3 bases from J; junction bases left unmatched: 7. As DNA, the CDR3 is TGTGCCAGCAGCTTAAGCGGGGCAAAAGAGACCCAGTACTTC. It yields the protein CASSLSGAKETQYF.

The rearrangement links TRBV9 to TRBJ2-2; 9 positions match TRBD1. V lost 9 bases, J lost 5 bases, and 5 bases stayed unmatched. Germline CDR1 is SGDLS and CDR2 is YYNGEE. The CDR3 is 13 amino acids. The CDR3 here is CATGTGNTGELFF. The CDR3 DNA reads as TGTGCCACCGGGACAGGGAATACCGGGGAGCTGTTTTTT. Supplemented by reference TRBV9 and TRBJ2-2, the full variable domain reads DSGVTQTPKHLITATGQRVTLRCSPRSGDLSVYWYQQSLDQGLQFLIQYYNGEERAKGNILERFSAQQFPDLHSELNLSSLELGDSALYFCATGTGNTGELFFGEGSRLTVL.

The V call is TRBV6-6, the J call TRBJ1-1; D unresolved. Germline CDR1 and CDR2: MNHNY and SVGAGI (reference sequence). The V gene lost 6 bases and the J gene lost 4 bases, with 12 bases spanning the gap. This CDR3 region has 13 residues. CDR3 amino acids: CASSPRESTEAFF. CDR3 sequence (DNA): TGTGCCAGCAGCCCGCGGGAGAGCACTGAAGCTTTCTTT.

This clone was seen a handful of times. This rearrangement joins TRBV6-5 to TRBJ1-4; 10 nucleotides align to TRBD1. With 0 bases clipped from V and 7 bases from J, the junction kept 2 bases outside the gene matches. The CDR3 contains 15 residues. CDR1 is MNHEY, CDR2 SVGAGI, per germline. The CDR3 DNA follows: TGTGCCAGCAGTTACTCTGGGACAGGGGTTGAAAAACTGTTTTTT. It encodes CASSYSGTGVEKLFF.

J is TRBJ2-7 and V is TRBV7-2, with a tentative D call TRBD2 (5 bases). Trimming left V 1 base short and J 2 bases short, with 9 bases between. The CDR3 runs 14 residues. CDR1 and CDR2 from the germline V gene are SGHTA and FQGNSA. CDR3 loop: CASSLEVGTYEQYF. CDR3 DNA: TGTGCCAGCAGCTTAGAGGTCGGGACCTACGAGCAGTACTTC.

V and J are TRBV4-2 and TRBJ1-3; no reliable D call. The ends were cut back, 0 bases at V and 2 bases at J, with 8 bases in the middle. The CDR3 loop spans 15 amino acids. The germline V gene encodes CDR1 LGHNA and CDR2 YNFKEQ. The CDR3 reads CASSQEVVAGNTIYF. In DNA, the CDR3 is TGTGCCAGCAGCCAAGAGGTTGTAGCTGGAAACACCATATATTTT.

The chain combines TRBV4-1 with TRBJ1-5, with D tentatively TRBD1 (5 bases). Trimming left V 2 bases short and J 4 bases short, with 12 bases between. The CDR3 extends over 15 amino acids. The germline gives CDR1 MGHRA, CDR2 YSYEKL. CDR3 region: CASSQKGNGNQPQHF. The CDR3 coding sequence is TGCGCCAGCAGCCAAAAGGGGAACGGTAATCAGCCCCAGCATTTT.